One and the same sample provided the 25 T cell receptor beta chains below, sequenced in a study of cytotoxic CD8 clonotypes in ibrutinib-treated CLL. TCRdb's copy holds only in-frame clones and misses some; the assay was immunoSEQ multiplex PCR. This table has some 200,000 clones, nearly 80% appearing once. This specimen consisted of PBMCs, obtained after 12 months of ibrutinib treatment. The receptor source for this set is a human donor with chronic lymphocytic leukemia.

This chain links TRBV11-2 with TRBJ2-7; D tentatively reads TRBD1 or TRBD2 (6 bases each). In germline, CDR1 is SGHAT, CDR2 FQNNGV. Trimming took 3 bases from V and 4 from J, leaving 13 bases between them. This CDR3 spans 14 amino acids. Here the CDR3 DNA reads TGTGCCAGCAGCTTCGGGCAGGGGAGGTACGAGCAGTACTTC. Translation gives CASSFGQGRYEQYF.

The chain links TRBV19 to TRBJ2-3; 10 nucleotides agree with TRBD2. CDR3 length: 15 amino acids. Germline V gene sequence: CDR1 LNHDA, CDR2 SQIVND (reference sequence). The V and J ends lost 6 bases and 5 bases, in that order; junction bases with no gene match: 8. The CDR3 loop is CASSGLAETRDTQYF. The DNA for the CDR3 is TGTGCCAGTAGCGGACTAGCGGAGACCAGAGATACGCAGTATTTT.

CDR3 residues: CASSPTAREETQYF. The CDR3 DNA reads TGTGCCAGCAGCCCGACAGCCAGGGAAGAGACCCAGTACTTC. The chain is built from TRBV7-9 and TRBJ2-5; a weak D match, TRBD1 (5 bases). This CDR3 has 14 amino acids. CDR1 is SEHNR, CDR2 FQNEAQ, per germline (reference sequence). Trimming removed 5 bases from V and 3 bases from J, with 13 bases in between.

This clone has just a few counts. The CDR3: CSVPRMGHGYTF. DNA for the CDR3: TGCAGCGTGCCAAGAATGGGTCATGGCTACACCTTC. The chain links TRBV29-1 to TRBJ1-2, with D unclear. Trimming removed 6 bases from V and 6 bases from J, with 14 bases in between. The CDR3 length is 12 residues. Germline V gives CDR1 SQVTM, CDR2 ANQGSEA.

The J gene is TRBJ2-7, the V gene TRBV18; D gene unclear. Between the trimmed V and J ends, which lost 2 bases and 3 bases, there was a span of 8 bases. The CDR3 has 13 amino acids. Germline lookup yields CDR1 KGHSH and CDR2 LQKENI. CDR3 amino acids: CASSPGQDYEQYF. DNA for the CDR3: TGTGCCAGCTCACCAGGGCAGGACTACGAGCAGTACTTC.

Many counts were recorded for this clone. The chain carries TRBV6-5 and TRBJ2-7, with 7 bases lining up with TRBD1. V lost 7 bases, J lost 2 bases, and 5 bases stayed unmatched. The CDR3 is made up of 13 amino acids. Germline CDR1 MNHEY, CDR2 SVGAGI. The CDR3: CASTFTGAYEQYF. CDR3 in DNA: TGTGCCAGCACCTTCACAGGGGCCTACGAGCAGTACTTC.

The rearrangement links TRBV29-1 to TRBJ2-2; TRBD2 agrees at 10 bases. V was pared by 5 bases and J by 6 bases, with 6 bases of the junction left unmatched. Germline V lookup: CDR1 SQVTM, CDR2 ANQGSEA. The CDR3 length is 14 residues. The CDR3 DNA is TGCAGCGTTATAAGCGGGGGGGCCCCCGGGGAGCTGTTTTTT. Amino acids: CSVISGGAPGELFF.

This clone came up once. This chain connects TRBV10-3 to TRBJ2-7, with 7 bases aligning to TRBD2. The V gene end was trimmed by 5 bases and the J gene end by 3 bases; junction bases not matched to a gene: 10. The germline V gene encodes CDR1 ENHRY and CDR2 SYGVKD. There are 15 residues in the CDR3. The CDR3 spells CAISLTGTTGYEQYF. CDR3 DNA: TGTGCCATCAGTTTAACCGGGACTACCGGCTACGAGCAGTACTTC.

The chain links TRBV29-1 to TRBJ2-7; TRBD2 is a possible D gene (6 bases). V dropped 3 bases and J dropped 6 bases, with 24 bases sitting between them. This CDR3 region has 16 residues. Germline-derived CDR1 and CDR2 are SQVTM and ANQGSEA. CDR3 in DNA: TGCAGCGTTGACCCTAACGAAGGGCGGGGATCGGCCGAGCAGTACTTC. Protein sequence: CSVDPNEGRGSAEQYF.

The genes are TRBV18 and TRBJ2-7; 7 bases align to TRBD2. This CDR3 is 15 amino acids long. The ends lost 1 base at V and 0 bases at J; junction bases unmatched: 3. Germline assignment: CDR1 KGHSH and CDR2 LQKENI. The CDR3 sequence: CASSPQRDHSYEQYF. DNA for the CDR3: TGTGCCAGCTCACCACAGCGGGACCACTCCTACGAGCAGTACTTC. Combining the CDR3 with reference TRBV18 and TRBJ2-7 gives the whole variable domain NAGVMQNPRHLVRRRGQEARLRCSPMKGHSHVYWYRQLPEEGLKFMVYLQKENIIDESGMPKERFSAEFPKEGPSILRIQQVVRGDSAAYFCASSPQRDHSYEQYFGPGTRLTVT.

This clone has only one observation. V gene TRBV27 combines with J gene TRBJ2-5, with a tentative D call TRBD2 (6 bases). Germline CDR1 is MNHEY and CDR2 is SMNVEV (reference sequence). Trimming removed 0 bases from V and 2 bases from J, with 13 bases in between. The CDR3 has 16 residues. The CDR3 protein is CASSLSPAGLQETQYF. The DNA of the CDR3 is TGTGCCAGCAGTTTATCGCCAGCCGGACTACAAGAGACCCAGTACTTC.

This CDR3 reads CASSPPGRGLTYEQYF. CDR3 bases: TGTGCCAGCTCACCACCGGGTAGGGGGTTGACCTACGAGCAGTACTTC. This rearrangement joins TRBV18 to TRBJ2-7; a weak D match, TRBD1 (6 bases). Looked up from germline, CDR1 is KGHSH and CDR2 is LQKENI. Trimming removed 0 bases at V and 2 bases at J, with 14 bases between. This CDR3 is 16 amino acids long. Full variable domain (missing parts from reference TRBV18 and TRBJ2-7): NAGVMQNPRHLVRRRGQEARLRCSPMKGHSHVYWYRQLPEEGLKFMVYLQKENIIDESGMPKERFSAEFPKEGPSILRIQQVVRGDSAAYFCASSPPGRGLTYEQYFGPGTRLTVT.

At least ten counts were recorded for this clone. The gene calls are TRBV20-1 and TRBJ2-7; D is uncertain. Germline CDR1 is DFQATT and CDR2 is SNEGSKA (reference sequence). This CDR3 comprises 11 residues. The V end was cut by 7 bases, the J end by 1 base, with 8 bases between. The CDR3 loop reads CSGRTSYEQYF. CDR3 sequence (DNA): TGCAGTGGACGGACGTCCTACGAGCAGTACTTC.

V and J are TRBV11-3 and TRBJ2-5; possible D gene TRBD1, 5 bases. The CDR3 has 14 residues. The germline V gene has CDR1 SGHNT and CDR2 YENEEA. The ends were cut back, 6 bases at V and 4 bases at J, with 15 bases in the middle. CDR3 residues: CASRPIGVGETQYF. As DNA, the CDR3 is TGTGCCAGCAGACCGATAGGGGTCGGAGAGACCCAGTACTTC.

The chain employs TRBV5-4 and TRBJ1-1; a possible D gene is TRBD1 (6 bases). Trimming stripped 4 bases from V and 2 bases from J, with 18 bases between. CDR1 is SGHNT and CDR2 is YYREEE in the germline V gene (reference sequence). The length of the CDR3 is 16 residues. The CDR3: CASSPIRGPGNTEAFF. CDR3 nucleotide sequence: TGTGCCAGCAGCCCGATCCGGGGGCCGGGTAACACTGAAGCTTTCTTT.

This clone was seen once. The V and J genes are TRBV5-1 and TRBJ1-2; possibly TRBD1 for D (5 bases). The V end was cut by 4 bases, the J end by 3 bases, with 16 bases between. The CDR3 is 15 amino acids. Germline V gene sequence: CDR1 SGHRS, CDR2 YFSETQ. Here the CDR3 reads CASSLTVGGDYGYTF. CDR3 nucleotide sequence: TGCGCCAGCAGCCTCACTGTCGGGGGTGACTATGGCTACACCTTC.

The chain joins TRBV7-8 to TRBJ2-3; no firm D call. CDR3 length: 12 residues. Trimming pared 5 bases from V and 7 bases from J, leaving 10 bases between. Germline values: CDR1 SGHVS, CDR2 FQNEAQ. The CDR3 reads CASSLVPNTQYF. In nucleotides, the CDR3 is TGTGCCAGCAGCCTAGTCCCTAATACGCAGTATTTT.

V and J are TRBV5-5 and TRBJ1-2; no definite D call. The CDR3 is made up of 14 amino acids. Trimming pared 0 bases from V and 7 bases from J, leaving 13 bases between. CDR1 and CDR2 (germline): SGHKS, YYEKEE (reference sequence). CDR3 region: CASSLALGSGGYTF. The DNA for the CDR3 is TGTGCCAGCAGCTTGGCCTTAGGGAGCGGTGGCTACACCTTC.

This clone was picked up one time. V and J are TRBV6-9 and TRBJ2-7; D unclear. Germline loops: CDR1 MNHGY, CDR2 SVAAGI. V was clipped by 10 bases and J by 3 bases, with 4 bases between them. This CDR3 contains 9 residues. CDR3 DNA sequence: TGTGCCACCCTCTACGAGCAGTACTTC. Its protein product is CATLYEQYF.

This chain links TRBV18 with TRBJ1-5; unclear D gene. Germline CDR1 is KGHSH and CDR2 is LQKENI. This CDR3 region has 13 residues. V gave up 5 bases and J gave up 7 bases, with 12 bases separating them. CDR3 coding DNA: TGTGCCAGCTCAACGGGCAGGAGCCAGCCCCAGCATTTT. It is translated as CASSTGRSQPQHF.

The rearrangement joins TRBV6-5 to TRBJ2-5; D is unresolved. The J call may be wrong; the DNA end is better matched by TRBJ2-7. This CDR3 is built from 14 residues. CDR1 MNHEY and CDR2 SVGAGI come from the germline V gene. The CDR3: CASSYDASSYEQYF. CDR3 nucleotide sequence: TGTGCCAGCAGTTACGACGCGAGCTCCTACGAGCAGTACTTC.

The CDR3 loop is CASSLGQGISYGYTF. CDR3 DNA sequence: TGTGCCAGCAGCTTAGGACAGGGGATTAGCTATGGCTACACCTTC. This chain uses TRBV7-9 with TRBJ1-2; TRBD1 matches 8 bases. The CDR3 totals 15 residues. V trimming: 1 base; J trimming: 4 bases; junction bases outside the gene matches: 5. Germline V lookup: CDR1 SEHNR, CDR2 FQNEAQ (reference sequence).

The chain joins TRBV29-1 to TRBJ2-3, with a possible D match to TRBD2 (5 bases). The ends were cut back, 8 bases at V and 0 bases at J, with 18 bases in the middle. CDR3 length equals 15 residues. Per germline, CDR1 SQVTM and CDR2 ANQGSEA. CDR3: CSLPVRSGSTDTQYF. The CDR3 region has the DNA TGCAGCCTCCCCGTGCGGAGCGGAAGCACAGATACGCAGTATTTT.

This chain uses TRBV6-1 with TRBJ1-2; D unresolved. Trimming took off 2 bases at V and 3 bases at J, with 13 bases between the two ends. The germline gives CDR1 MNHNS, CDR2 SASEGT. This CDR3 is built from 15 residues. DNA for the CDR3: TGTGCCAGCAGTGAAATTGGGTCGGCGGACTATGGCTACACCTTC. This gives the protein CASSEIGSADYGYTF.

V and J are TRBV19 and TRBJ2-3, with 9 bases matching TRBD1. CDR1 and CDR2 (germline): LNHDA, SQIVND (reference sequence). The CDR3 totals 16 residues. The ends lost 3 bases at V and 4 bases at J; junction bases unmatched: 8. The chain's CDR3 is CASSIFGTGISDTQYF. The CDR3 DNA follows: TGTGCCAGTAGTATCTTCGGGACAGGGATTTCAGATACGCAGTATTTT.